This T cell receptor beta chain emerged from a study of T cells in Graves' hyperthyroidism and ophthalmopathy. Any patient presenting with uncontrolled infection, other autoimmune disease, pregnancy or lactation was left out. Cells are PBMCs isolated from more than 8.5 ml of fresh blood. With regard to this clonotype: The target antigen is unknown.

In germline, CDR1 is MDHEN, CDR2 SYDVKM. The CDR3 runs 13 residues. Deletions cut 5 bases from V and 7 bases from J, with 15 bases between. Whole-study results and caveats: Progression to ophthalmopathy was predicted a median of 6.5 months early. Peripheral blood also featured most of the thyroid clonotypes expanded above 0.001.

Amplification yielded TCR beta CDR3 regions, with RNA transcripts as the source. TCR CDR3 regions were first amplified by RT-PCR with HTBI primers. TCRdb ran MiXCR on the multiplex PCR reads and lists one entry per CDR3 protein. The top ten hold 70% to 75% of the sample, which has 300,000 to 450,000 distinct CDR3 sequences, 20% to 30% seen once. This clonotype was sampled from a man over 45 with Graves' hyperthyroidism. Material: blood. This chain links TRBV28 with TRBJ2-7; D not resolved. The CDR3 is CASSPDRIKEQYF. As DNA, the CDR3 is TGTGCCAGCAGTCCGGACCGGATAAAGGAGCAGTACTTC.